A single T cell receptor (beta chain) is shown here with its context. The antigen it binds to is not known. It has no much larger one-base neighbor in the sample; base qualities were not kept. From the cysteine up to the phenylalanine, the CDR3 has a length of 17 residues. Only the CDR3 DNA stays, 51 bases, in frame from base 1. Trimming leaves V shorter by 2 bases and J shorter by 6 bases, with the junction holding 10 bases beyond the gene matches. For CDR1 and CDR2, the germline V gene lists MNHEY and SVGAGI. Receptors were amplified or captured by PCR. This sample was sequenced with an Illumina HiSeq 2500. TCR library preparation used molecular barcoding, with unique molecular identifiers applied to normalize quantification of the TCRbeta repertoire. The public reads were reanalyzed by TCRdb: fastp trimming at Q25, MiXCR alignment, in-frame beta chains only. When rows share a CDR3 protein, they turn into one entry using the most common DNA and genes. The sample includes 500,000 or so distinct CDR3 sequences, with 30% to 35% observed a single time. 2% to 3% of the sample rests with the top ten.

The entry originates in a study of T-cell reconstitution after alpha-beta-depleted transplantation in children (dated by TCRdb to the mid-2010s). Regarding the research as a whole: Using TCR repertoire profiling, the study followed T-cell immune reconstitution in a quantitative way in children after TCRalphabeta/CD19-depleted allogeneic hematopoietic cell transplantation.

This clonotype was sampled from a human donor who donated a stem cell graft to a child with aplastic anemia. The sample was PBMCs from the stem cell graft donor, taken from the stem cell graft. The sequence links TRBV6-5 to TRBJ2-2, and 9 junctional nucleotides match TRBD2. Here is the DNA: TGTGCCAGCAGTTACAGAGCCGGGACTAGCAAGCCCGGGGAGCTGTTTTTT. This codes for CASSYRAGTSKPGELFF.